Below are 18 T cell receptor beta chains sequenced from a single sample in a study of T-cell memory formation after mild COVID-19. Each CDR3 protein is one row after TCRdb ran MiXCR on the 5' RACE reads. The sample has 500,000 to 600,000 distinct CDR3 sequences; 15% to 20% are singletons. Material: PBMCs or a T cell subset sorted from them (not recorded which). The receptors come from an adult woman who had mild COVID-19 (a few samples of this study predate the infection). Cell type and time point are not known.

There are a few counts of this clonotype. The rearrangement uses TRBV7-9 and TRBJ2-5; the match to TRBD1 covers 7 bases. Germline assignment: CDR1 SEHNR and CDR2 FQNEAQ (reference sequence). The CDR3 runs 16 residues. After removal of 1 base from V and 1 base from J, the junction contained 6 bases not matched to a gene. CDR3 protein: CASSLVGDSPQETQYF. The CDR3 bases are TGTGCCAGCAGCTTAGTTGGGGACAGCCCCCAAGAGACCCAGTACTTC.

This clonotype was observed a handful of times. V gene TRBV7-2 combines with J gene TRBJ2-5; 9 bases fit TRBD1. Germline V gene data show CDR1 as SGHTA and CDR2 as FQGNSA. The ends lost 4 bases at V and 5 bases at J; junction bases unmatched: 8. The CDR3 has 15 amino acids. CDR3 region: CASSYRTGGGETQYF. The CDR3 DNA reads TGTGCCAGCAGCTACCGCACAGGGGGCGGGGAGACCCAGTACTTC. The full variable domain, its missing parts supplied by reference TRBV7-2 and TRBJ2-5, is GAGVSQSPSNKVTEKGKDVELRCDPISGHTALYWYRQSLGQGLEFLIYFQGNSAPDKSGLPSDRFSAERTGGSVSTLTIQRTQQEDSAVYLCASSYRTGGGETQYFGPGTRLLVL.

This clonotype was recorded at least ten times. CDR3 sequence: CSVGLAGGPEDTQYF. In DNA form, the CDR3 reads TGCAGCGTTGGTCTGGCGGGAGGGCCGGAAGATACGCAGTATTTT. The chain is built from TRBV29-1 and TRBJ2-3, with TRBD2 matching over 9 bases. The junction had 10 bases not matched to a gene; V was cut back by 4 bases and J by 5 bases. This CDR3 contains 15 residues. From germline, CDR1 is SQVTM and CDR2 ANQGSEA.

CDR3: CSARVSGLPYEQYF. The CDR3 DNA is TGCAGTGCTAGAGTGAGCGGTCTCCCCTACGAGCAGTACTTC. V usage is TRBV20-1 and J usage is TRBJ2-7; D might be TRBD2 (5 bases). Deletions cut 1 base from V and 2 bases from J, with 12 bases between. The V gene's germline CDR1 is DFQATT and CDR2 SNEGSKA (reference sequence). The CDR3 sequence is 14 residues long.

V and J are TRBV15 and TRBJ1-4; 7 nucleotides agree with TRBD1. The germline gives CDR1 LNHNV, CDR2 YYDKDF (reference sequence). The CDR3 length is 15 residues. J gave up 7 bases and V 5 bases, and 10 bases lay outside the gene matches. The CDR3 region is CATSGRQGEGEKLFF. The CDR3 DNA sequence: TGTGCCACCAGCGGACGACAGGGAGAGGGTGAAAAACTGTTTTTT. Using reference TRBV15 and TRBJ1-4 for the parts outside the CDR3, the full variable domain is DAMVIQNPRYQVTQFGKPVTLSCSQTLNHNVMYWYQQKSSQAPKLLFHYYDKDFNNEADTPDNFQSRRPNTSFCFLDIRSPGLGDTAMYLCATSGRQGEGEKLFFGSGTQLSVL.

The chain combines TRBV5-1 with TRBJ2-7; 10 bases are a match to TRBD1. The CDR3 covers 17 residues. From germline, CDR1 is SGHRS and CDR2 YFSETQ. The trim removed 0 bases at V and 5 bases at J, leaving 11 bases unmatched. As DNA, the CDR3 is TGCGCCAGCAGCTTGGCCCCTCCCGGGACAGGGGCGCACGAGCAGTACTTC. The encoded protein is CASSLAPPGTGAHEQYF.

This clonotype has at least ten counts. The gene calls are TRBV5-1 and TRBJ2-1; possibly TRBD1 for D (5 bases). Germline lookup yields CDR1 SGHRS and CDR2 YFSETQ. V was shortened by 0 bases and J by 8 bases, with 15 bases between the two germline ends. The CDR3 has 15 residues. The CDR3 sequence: CASSLGGRVSDEQFF. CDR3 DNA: TGCGCCAGCAGCTTGGGTGGCAGGGTATCCGATGAGCAGTTCTTC.

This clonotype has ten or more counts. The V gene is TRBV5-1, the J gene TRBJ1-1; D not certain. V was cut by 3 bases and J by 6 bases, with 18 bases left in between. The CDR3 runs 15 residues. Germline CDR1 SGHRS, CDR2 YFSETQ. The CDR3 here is CASSSGPETWAEAFF. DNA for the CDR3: TGCGCCAGCAGCTCCGGGCCGGAAACCTGGGCTGAAGCTTTCTTT.

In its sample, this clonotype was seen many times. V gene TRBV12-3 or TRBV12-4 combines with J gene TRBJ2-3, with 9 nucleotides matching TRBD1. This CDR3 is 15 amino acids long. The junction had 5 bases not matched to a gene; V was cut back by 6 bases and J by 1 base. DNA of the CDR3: TGTGCCAGCAGCCAGGGACAGGGTCGCACAGATACGCAGTATTTT. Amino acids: CASSQGQGRTDTQYF.

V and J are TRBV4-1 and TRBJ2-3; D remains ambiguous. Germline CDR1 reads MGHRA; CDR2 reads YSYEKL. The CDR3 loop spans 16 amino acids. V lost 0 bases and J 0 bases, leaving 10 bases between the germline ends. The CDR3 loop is CASSQDLAASTDTQYF. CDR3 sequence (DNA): TGCGCCAGCAGCCAAGATCTCGCGGCTAGCACAGATACGCAGTATTTT.

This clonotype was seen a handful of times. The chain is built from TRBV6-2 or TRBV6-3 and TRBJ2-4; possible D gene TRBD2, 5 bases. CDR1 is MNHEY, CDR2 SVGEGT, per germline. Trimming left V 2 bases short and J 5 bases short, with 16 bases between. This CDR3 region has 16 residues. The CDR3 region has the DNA TGTGCCAGCAGTTACGATAGGGCGGGTGCCCAAAACATTCAGTACTTC. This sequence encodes CASSYDRAGAQNIQYF.

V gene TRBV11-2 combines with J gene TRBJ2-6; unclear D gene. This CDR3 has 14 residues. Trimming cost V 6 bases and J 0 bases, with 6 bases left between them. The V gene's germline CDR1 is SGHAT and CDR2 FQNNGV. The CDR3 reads CASRPISGANVLTF. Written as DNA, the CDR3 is TGTGCCAGCAGGCCAATCTCTGGGGCCAACGTCCTGACTTTC. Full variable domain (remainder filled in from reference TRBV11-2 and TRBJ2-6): EAGVAQSPRYKIIEKRQSVAFWCNPISGHATLYWYQQILGQGPKLLIQFQNNGVVDDSQLPKDRFSAERLKGVDSTLKIQPAKLEDSAVYLCASRPISGANVLTFGAGSRLTVL.

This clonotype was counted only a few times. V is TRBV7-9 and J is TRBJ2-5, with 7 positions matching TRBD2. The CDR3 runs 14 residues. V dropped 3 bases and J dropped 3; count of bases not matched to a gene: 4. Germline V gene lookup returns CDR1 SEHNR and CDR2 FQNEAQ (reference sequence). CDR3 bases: TGTGCCAGCAGCTTTACAGCGGGGAAAGAGACCCAGTACTTC. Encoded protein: CASSFTAGKETQYF.

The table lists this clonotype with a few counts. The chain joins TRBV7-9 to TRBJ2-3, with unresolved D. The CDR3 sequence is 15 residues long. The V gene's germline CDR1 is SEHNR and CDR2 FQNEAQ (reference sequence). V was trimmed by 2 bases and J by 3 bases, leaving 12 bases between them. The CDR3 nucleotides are TGTGCCAGCAGCTTAACCCAGGCCGTAACAGATACGCAGTATTTT. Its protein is CASSLTQAVTDTQYF.

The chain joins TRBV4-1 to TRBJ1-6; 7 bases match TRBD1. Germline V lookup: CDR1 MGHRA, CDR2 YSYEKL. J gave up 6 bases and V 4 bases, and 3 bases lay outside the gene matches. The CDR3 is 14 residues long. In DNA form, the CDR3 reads TGCGCCAGCAGCCCACGACAGGGTAATTCACCCCTCCACTTT. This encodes CASSPRQGNSPLHF.

CDR3 sequence (DNA): TGTGCCAGCAGCCACAACCCCGGGGGACTAGCGGGATCCTACGAGCAGTACTTC. It codes for CASSHNPGGLAGSYEQYF. The chain employs TRBV7-2 and TRBJ2-7, with 13 bases that match TRBD2. The V gene end was trimmed by 5 bases and the J gene end by 1 base; junction bases not matched to a gene: 11. CDR3 length equals 18 residues. In germline, CDR1 is SGHTA, CDR2 FQGNSA.

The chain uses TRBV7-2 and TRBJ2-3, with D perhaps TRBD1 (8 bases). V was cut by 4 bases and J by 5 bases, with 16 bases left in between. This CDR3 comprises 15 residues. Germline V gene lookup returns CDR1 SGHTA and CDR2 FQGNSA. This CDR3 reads CASSSGQGGEDTQYF. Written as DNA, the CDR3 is TGTGCCAGCAGCTCCGGACAGGGAGGGGAAGATACGCAGTATTTT.

CDR3 nucleotide sequence: TGTGCCAGCAGCCACGGGACAGGTAATCAGCCCCAGCATTTT. Amino acid sequence: CASSHGTGNQPQHF. The V and J genes are TRBV5-4 and TRBJ1-5; 8 nucleotides agree with TRBD1. Per germline, CDR1 SGHNT and CDR2 YYREEE (reference sequence). V shed 4 bases, J shed 4 bases, and the junction held 4 bases outside the gene matches. The CDR3 runs to 14 residues.